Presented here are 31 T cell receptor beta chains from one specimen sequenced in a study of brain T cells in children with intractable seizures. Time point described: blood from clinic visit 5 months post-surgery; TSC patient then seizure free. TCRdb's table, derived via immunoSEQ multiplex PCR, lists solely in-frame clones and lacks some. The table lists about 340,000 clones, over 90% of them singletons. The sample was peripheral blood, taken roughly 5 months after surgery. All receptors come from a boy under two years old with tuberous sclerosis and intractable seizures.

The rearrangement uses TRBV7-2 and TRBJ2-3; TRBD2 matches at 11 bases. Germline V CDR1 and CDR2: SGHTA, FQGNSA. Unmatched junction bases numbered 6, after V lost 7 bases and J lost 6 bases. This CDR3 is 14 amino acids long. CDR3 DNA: TGTGCCAGCACCGTACTAGCGGGGGCCGATACGCAGTATTTT. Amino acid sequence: CASTVLAGADTQYF. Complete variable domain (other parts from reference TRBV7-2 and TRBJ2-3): GAGVSQSPSNKVTEKGKDVELRCDPISGHTALYWYRQSLGQGLEFLIYFQGNSAPDKSGLPSDRFSAERTGGSVSTLTIQRTQQEDSAVYLCASTVLAGADTQYFGPGTRLTVL.

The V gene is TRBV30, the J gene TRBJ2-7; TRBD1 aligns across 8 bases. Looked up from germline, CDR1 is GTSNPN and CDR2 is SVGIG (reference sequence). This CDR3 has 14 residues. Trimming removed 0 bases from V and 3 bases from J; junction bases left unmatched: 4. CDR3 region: CAWSVPGQVYEQYF. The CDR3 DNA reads TGTGCCTGGAGTGTTCCGGGACAGGTCTACGAGCAGTACTTC.

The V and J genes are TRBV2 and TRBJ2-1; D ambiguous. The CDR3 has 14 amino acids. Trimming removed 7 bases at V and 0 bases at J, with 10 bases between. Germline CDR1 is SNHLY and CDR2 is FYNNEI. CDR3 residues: CASNMLSSYNEQFF. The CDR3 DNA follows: TGTGCCAGCAACATGCTGAGCTCCTACAATGAGCAGTTCTTC.

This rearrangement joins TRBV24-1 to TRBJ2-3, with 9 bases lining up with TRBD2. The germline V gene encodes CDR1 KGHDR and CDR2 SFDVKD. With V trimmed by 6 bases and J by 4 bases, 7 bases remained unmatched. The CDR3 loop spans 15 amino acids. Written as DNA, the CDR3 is TGTGCCACCAGTTCCGGGACTAGCTTCGCAGATACGCAGTATTTT. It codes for CATSSGTSFADTQYF.

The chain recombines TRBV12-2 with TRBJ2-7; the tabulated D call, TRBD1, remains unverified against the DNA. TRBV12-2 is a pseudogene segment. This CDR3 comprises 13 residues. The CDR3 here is CASRLQGACEQYF. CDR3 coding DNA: TGTGCAAGTCGCCTACAGGGGGCGTGTGAGCAGTACTTC.

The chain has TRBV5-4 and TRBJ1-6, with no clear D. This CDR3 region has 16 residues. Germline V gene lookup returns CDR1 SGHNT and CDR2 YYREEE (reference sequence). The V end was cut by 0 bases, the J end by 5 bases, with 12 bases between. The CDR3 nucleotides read TGTGCCAGCAGCTTGGACCCAGTTCGCGATAATTCACCCCTCCACTTT. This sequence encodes CASSLDPVRDNSPLHF. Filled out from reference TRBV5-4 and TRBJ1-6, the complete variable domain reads ETGVTQSPTHLIKTRGQQVTLRCSSQSGHNTVSWYQQALGQGPQFIFQYYREEENGRGNFPPRFSGLQFPNYSSELNVNALELDDSALYLCASSLDPVRDNSPLHFGNGTRLTVT.

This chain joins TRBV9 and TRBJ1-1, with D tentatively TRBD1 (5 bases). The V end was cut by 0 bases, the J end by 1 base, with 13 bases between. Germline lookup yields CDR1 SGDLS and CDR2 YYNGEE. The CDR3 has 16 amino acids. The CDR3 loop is CASSVASGTPNTEAFF. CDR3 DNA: TGTGCCAGCAGCGTAGCTTCCGGGACGCCGAACACTGAAGCTTTCTTT.

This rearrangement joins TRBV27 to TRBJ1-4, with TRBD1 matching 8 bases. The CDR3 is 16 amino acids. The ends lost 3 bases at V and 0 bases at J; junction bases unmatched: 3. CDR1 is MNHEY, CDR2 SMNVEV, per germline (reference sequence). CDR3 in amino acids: CASSFQGATTNEKLFF. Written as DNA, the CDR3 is TGTGCCAGCAGTTTTCAGGGGGCGACAACTAATGAAAAACTGTTTTTT.

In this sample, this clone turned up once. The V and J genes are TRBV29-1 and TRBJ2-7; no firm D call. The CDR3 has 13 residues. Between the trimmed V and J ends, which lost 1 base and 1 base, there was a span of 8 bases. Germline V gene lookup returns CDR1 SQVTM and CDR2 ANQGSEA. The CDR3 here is CSVEVQSSYEQYF. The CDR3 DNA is TGCAGCGTTGAAGTACAGTCTTCCTACGAGCAGTACTTC.

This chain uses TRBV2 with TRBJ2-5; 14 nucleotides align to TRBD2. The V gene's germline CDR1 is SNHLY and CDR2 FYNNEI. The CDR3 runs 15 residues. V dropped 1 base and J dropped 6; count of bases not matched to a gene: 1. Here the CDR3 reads CASSEGLAGGQTQYF. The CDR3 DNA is TGTGCCAGCAGTGAAGGACTAGCGGGAGGGCAGACCCAGTACTTC. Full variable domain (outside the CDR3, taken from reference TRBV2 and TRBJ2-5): EPEVTQTPSHQVTQMGQEVILRCVPISNHLYFYWYRQILGQKVEFLVSFYNNEISEKSEIFDDQFSVERPDGSNFTLKIRSTKLEDSAMYFCASSEGLAGGQTQYFGPGTRLLVL.

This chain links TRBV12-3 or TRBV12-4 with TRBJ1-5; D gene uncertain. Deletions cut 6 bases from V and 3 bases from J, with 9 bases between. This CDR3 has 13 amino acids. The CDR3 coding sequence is TGTGCCAGCAGACTCCAAGTCAATCAGCCCCAGCATTTT. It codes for CASRLQVNQPQHF.

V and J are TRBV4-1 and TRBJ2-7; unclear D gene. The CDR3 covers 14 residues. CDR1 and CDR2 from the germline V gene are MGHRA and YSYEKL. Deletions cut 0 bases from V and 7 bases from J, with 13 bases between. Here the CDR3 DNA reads TGCGCCAGCAGCCAAGATCTGACAACAAGGGAGCAGTACTTC. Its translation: CASSQDLTTREQYF.

CDR3 in amino acids: CASSLVEGRGSAPYGYTF. The CDR3 DNA sequence: TGTGCCAGCAGCTTAGTAGAGGGCCGGGGGTCGGCCCCATATGGCTACACCTTC. The rearrangement links TRBV7-8 to TRBJ1-2; maybe TRBD1 (5 bases). The CDR3 contains 18 residues. Per the germline V gene, CDR1 is SGHVS and CDR2 is FQNEAQ. Trimming shortened V by 1 base and J by 5 bases, and 23 bases separated the two germline ends.

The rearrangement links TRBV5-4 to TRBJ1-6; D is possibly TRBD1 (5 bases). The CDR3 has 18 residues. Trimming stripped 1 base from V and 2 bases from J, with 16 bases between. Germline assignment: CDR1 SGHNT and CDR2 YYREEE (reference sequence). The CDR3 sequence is CASSLSPKGPPYNSPLHF. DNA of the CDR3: TGTGCCAGCAGCTTGTCCCCAAAGGGACCTCCCTATAATTCACCCCTCCACTTT. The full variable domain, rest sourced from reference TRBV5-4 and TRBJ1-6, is ETGVTQSPTHLIKTRGQQVTLRCSSQSGHNTVSWYQQALGQGPQFIFQYYREEENGRGNFPPRFSGLQFPNYSSELNVNALELDDSALYLCASSLSPKGPPYNSPLHFGNGTRLTVT.

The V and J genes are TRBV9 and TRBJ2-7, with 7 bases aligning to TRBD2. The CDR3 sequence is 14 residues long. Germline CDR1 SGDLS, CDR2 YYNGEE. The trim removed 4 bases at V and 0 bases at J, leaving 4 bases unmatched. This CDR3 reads CASSPSGNSYEQYF. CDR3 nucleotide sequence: TGTGCCAGCAGCCCTAGCGGTAACTCCTACGAGCAGTACTTC.

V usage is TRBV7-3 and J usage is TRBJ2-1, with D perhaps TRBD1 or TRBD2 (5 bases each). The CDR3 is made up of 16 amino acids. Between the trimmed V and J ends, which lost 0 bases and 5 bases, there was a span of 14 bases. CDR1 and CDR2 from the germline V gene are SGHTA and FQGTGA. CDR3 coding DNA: TGTGCCAGCAGCTTAACCCTGACCGGGACCAACAATGAGCAGTTCTTC. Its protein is CASSLTLTGTNNEQFF. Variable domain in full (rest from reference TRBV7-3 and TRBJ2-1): GAGVSQTPSNKVTEKGKYVELRCDPISGHTALYWYRQSLGQGPEFLIYFQGTGAADDSGLPNDRFFAVRPEGSVSTLKIQRTERGDSAVYLCASSLTLTGTNNEQFFGPGTRLTVL.

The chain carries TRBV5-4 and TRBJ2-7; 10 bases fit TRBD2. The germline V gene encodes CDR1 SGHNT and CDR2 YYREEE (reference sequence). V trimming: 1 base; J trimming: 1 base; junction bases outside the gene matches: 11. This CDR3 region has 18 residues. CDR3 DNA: TGTGCCAGCAGCTTGACGGGACTAGCGTTAAAATCATCCTACGAGCAGTACTTC. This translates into CASSLTGLALKSSYEQYF.

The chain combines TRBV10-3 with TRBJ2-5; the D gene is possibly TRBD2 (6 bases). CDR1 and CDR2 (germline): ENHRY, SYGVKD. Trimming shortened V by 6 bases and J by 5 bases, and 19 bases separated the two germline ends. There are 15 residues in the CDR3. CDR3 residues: CAISLLQASVETQYF. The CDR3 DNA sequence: TGTGCCATCAGCCTCCTACAGGCTAGCGTGGAGACCCAGTACTTC.

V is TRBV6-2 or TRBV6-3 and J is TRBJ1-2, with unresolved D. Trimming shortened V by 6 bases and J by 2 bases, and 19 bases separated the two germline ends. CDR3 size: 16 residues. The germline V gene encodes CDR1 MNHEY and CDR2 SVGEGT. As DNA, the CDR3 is TGTGCCAGCAGCATCCGGAAAAGTCAAGTAAACTATGGCTACACCTTC. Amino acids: CASSIRKSQVNYGYTF.

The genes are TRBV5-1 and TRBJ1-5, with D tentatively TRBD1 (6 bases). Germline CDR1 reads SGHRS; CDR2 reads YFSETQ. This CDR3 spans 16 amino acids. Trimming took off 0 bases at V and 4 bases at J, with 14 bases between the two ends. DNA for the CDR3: TGCGCCAGCAGCTTGGGTTGGGGGGGCGTAAATCAGCCCCAGCATTTT. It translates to CASSLGWGGVNQPQHF.

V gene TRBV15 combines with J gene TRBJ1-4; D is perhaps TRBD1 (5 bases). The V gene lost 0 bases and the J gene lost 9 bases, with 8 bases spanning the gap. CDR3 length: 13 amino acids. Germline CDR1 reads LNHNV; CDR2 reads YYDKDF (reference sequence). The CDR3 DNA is TGTGCCACCAGCAGAGAGCAGGGTAAAAAACTGTTTTTT. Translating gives CATSREQGKKLFF.

The DNA of the CDR3 is TGTGCCATCAGTGAGGGGACAGGGCTATCCTACGAGCAGTACTTC. Translation: CAISEGTGLSYEQYF. V usage is TRBV10-3 and J usage is TRBJ2-7; 9 bases map to TRBD1. From germline, CDR1 is ENHRY and CDR2 SYGVKD. With 2 bases clipped from V and 1 base from J, the junction kept 3 bases outside the gene matches. This CDR3 has 15 amino acids.

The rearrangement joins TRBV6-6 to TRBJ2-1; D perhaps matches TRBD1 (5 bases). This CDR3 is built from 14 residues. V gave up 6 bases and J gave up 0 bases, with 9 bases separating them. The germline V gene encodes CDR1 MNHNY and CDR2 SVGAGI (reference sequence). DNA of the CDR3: TGTGCCAGCAGCCCCGACAGCTCCTACAATGAGCAGTTCTTC. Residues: CASSPDSSYNEQFF.

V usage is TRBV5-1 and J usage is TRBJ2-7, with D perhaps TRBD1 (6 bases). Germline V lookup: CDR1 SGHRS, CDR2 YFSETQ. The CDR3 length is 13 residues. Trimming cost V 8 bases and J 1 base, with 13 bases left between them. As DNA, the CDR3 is TGCGCCAGTGGGGAAACAGGGTCCTACGAGCAGTACTTC. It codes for CASGETGSYEQYF.

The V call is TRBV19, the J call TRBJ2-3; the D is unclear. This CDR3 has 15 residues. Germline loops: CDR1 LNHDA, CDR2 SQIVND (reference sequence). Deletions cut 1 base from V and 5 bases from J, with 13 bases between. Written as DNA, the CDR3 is TGTGCCAGTAGTATAGGGATGTCTTGGGGAGATACGCAGTATTTT. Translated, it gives CASSIGMSWGDTQYF. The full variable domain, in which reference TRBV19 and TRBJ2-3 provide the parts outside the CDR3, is DGGITQSPKYLFRKEGQNVTLSCEQNLNHDAMYWYRQDPGQGLRLIYYSQIVNDFQKGDIAEGYSVSREKKESFPLTVTSAQKNPTAFYLCASSIGMSWGDTQYFGPGTRLTVL.

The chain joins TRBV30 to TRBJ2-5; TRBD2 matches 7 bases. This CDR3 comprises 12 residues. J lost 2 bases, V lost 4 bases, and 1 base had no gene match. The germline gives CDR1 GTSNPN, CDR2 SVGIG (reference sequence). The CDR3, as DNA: TGTGCCTGGAAGCGGGGACAAGAGACCCAGTACTTC. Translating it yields CAWKRGQETQYF.

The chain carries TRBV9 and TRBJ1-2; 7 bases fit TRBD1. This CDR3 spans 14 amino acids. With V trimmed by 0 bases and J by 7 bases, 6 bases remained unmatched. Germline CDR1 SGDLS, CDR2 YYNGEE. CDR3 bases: TGTGCCAGCAGCGTAGCCCCCAGGGGGTTTGGCTACACCTTC. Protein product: CASSVAPRGFGYTF.

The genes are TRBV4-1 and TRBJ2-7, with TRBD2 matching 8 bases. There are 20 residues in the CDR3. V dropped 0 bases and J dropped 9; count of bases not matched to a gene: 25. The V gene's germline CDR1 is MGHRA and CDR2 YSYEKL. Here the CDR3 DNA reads TGCGCCAGCAGCCAAGATCAAGTCGCGGGAGGCCGAGCTGGCGGAGTGACGCAGTACTTC. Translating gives CASSQDQVAGGRAGGVTQYF.

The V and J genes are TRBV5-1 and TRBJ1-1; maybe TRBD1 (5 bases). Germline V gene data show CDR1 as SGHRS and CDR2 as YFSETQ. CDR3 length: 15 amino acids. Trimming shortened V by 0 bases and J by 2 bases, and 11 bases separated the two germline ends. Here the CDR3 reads CASSLVAGRNTEAFF. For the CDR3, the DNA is TGCGCCAGCAGCTTGGTTGCAGGGAGAAACACTGAAGCTTTCTTT. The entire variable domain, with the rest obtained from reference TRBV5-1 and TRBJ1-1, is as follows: KAGVTQTPRYLIKTRGQQVTLSCSPISGHRSVSWYQQTPGQGLQFLFEYFSETQRNKGNFPGRFSGRQFSNSRSEMNVSTLELGDSALYLCASSLVAGRNTEAFFGQGTRLTVV.

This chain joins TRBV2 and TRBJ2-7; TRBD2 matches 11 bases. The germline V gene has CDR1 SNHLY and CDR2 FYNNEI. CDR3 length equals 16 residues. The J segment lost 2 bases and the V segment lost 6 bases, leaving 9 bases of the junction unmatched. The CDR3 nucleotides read TGTGCCAGCAGAGCTAGCGGGGGGCCAGGGACCTACGAGCAGTACTTC. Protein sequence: CASRASGGPGTYEQYF.

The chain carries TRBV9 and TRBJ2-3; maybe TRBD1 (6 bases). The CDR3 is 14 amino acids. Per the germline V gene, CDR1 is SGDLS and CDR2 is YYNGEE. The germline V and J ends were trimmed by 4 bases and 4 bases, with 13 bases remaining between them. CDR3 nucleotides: TGTGCCAGCAGCCCCCCTTGGGGGCCAGATACGCAGTATTTT. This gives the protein CASSPPWGPDTQYF.